The source of this TCR beta chain is a study of OX40 agonist ivuxolimab in advanced cancers. The germline CDR1 and CDR2 sequences are SGHAT and FQNNGV. Germline trimming cut 7 bases from V and 2 bases from J; bases unmatched to any gene: 8. The CDR3 is 15 amino acids. Libraries were prepared by immunoSEQ multiplex PCR; TCRdb keeps only in-frame clonotypes and omits some of them. The sample has tens of thousands of clones; around four fifths are singletons. The input for sequencing was CD4+ or CD8+ T cells sorted from blood, taken in a trial of the OX40 agonist ivuxolimab. This chain uses TRBV11-2 with TRBJ2-1, with TRBD1 identical over 7 bases. The source is an adult with an advanced solid tumor such as melanoma, head and neck, liver or kidney cancer. The CDR3 is CASTRTGFTYNEQFF. CDR3 nucleotide sequence: TGTGCCAGCACCCGGACAGGTTTTACCTACAATGAGCAGTTCTTC.